Each of the 25 T cell receptor beta chains below was sequenced from the same sample in a study of shared clonotypes between healthy human individuals. Produced via immunoSEQ multiplex PCR; TCRdb's table is partial and in-frame only. Here the sample spans 780,000 or so clones, about two thirds being singletons. Sequenced material: memory CD4+ T cells sorted from blood. The subset is: CD45RA-negative fraction. All receptors come from a woman in her twenties or thirties in good health.

The V gene is TRBV7-8, the J gene TRBJ1-5; the match to TRBD1 covers 7 bases. This CDR3 is built from 18 residues. Losses at the gene ends were 5 bases for V and 0 bases for J; bases not matched to a gene: 13. Germline values: CDR1 SGHVS, CDR2 FQNEAQ. For the CDR3, the DNA is TGTGCCAGCAGCGCGCCAGGGGGGTCGGGTTATAGCAATCAGCCCCAGCATTTT. Translating gives CASSAPGGSGYSNQPQHF.

This clone was observed a few times. CDR3 sequence (DNA): TGTGCCCAATCCACAGGGGGATATGGCTACACCTTC. This translates into CAQSTGGYGYTF. V is TRBV30 and J is TRBJ1-2, with TRBD1 matching over 8 bases. The CDR3 is made up of 12 amino acids. Unmatched junction bases numbered 7, after V lost 8 bases and J lost 5 bases. The germline gives CDR1 GTSNPN, CDR2 SVGIG (reference sequence). Looking up the rest from reference TRBV30 and TRBJ1-2 gives the full variable domain: SQTIHQWPATLVQPVGSPLSLECTVEGTSNPNLYWYRQAAGRGLQLLFYSVGIGQISSEVPQNLSASRPQDRQFILSSKKLLLSDSGFYLCAQSTGGYGYTFGSGTRLTVV.

In this sample, this clone turned up once. V gene TRBV5-1 combines with J gene TRBJ2-2, with TRBD1 as a possible D gene (6 bases). The V end was cut by 2 bases, the J end by 7 bases, with 15 bases between. This CDR3 region has 15 residues. Germline V gene sequence: CDR1 SGHRS, CDR2 YFSETQ. The CDR3 DNA reads as TGCGCCAGCAGCTTAGCTCGACAGGCGGGCGGGGAGCTGTTTTTT. The encoded protein is CASSLARQAGGELFF.

This chain connects TRBV27 to TRBJ2-1, with D unclear. The CDR3 runs to 15 residues. Trimming removed 8 bases at V and 3 bases at J, with 17 bases between. The germline V gene encodes CDR1 MNHEY and CDR2 SMNVEV (reference sequence). The CDR3 coding sequence is TGTGCCAGCCGAGTTAACACGGGTGGCTACAATGAGCAGTTCTTC. The encoded protein is CASRVNTGGYNEQFF.

In regard to this clone: Different DNA sequences within this sample yield the same CDR3. The gene calls are TRBV9 and TRBJ2-7; D not certain. Trimming pared 2 bases from V and 4 bases from J, leaving 7 bases between. The CDR3 contains 12 residues. The germline V gene has CDR1 SGDLS and CDR2 YYNGEE. The CDR3 nucleotides are TGTGCCAGCAGCGTTACGGGTTACGAGCAGTACTTC. Its translation is CASSVTGYEQYF.

This clone was picked up a small number of times. The genes are TRBV30 and TRBJ1-1, with D uncertain. CDR1 GTSNPN and CDR2 SVGIG come from the germline V gene (reference sequence). The V end lost 2 bases, the J end lost 2 bases, and 12 bases lay between the germline ends. The CDR3 has 14 amino acids. CDR3 amino acids: CAWSNFQPNTEAFF. The CDR3 DNA is TGTGCCTGGAGTAACTTCCAGCCAAACACTGAAGCTTTCTTT.

The V and J genes are TRBV18 and TRBJ2-3; D is ambiguous. Germline values: CDR1 KGHSH, CDR2 LQKENI. Trimming pared 2 bases from V and 1 base from J, leaving 7 bases between. This CDR3 is 14 amino acids long. The DNA of the CDR3 is TGTGCCAGCTCACCAGGCGGAGGCACAGATACGCAGTATTTT. It is translated as CASSPGGGTDTQYF.

The chain is built from TRBV28 and TRBJ1-1; D is ambiguous. The CDR3 consists of 13 residues. Germline CDR1 MDHEN, CDR2 SYDVKM. V gave up 6 bases and J gave up 1 base, with 9 bases separating them. CDR3: CASSLLQNTEAFF. The CDR3 nucleotides read TGTGCCAGCAGCCTCTTACAGAACACTGAAGCTTTCTTT.

The chain employs TRBV15 and TRBJ2-1; 10 nucleotides align to TRBD2. This CDR3 has 15 residues. The trim removed 1 base at V and 3 bases at J, leaving 0 bases unmatched. From germline, CDR1 is LNHNV and CDR2 YYDKDF (reference sequence). DNA of the CDR3: TGTGCCACCAGCAGAGTAGCGGGAGGCTACAATGAGCAGTTCTTC. It is translated as CATSRVAGGYNEQFF.

The V and J genes are TRBV27 and TRBJ1-2, with 10 nucleotides matching TRBD1. The V gene's germline CDR1 is MNHEY and CDR2 SMNVEV (reference sequence). After removal of 5 bases from V and 3 bases from J, the junction contained 9 bases not matched to a gene. CDR3 length equals 16 residues. The CDR3 spells CASSHRTGGVYYGYTF. For the CDR3, the DNA is TGTGCCAGCAGTCATCGGACAGGGGGGGTTTACTATGGCTACACCTTC.

The genes are TRBV30 and TRBJ2-1; D tentatively reads TRBD1 or TRBD2 (5 bases each). CDR1 is GTSNPN, CDR2 SVGIG, per germline (reference sequence). Trimming removed 5 bases at V and 9 bases at J, with 11 bases between. The CDR3 has 11 amino acids. The CDR3: CAWSGRGEQFF. The CDR3 DNA reads as TGTGCCTGGTCGGGGCGCGGTGAGCAGTTCTTC. Together with reference TRBV30 and TRBJ2-1, the CDR3 gives the full variable domain: SQTIHQWPATLVQPVGSPLSLECTVEGTSNPNLYWYRQAAGRGLQLLFYSVGIGQISSEVPQNLSASRPQDRQFILSSKKLLLSDSGFYLCAWSGRGEQFFGPGTRLTVL.

The chain uses TRBV5-5 and TRBJ1-2, with a tentative D call TRBD1 (6 bases). Per germline, CDR1 SGHKS and CDR2 YYEKEE (reference sequence). The CDR3 consists of 14 residues. Trimming took 3 bases from V and 4 from J, leaving 13 bases between them. The CDR3 loop reads CASSSTGQLYGYTF. CDR3 DNA sequence: TGTGCCAGCAGCTCGACAGGCCAACTCTATGGCTACACCTTC.

The V and J genes are TRBV5-4 and TRBJ2-2; D is unresolved. V lost 3 bases and J lost 3, with 6 bases in between. This CDR3 is 13 amino acids long. Germline V lookup: CDR1 SGHNT, CDR2 YYREEE (reference sequence). CDR3 DNA: TGTGCCAGCAGCTGGTCTTACACCGGGGAGCTGTTTTTT. This sequence encodes CASSWSYTGELFF.

The rearrangement uses TRBV25-1 and TRBJ2-5; 11 bases agree with TRBD2. Trimming at V came to 3 bases and at J to 9 bases, leaving 3 bases not matched to a gene. Per the germline V gene, CDR1 is MGHDK and CDR2 is SYGVNS. The CDR3 loop spans 13 amino acids. The CDR3 loop reads CASSDSGGASQYF. The CDR3 bases are TGTGCCAGCAGTGATAGCGGGGGGGCCTCCCAGTACTTC.

This chain connects TRBV9 to TRBJ2-1; D gene ambiguous. Germline V gene data show CDR1 as SGDLS and CDR2 as YYNGEE. This CDR3 region has 13 residues. Trimming left V 1 base short and J 6 bases short, with 8 bases between. CDR3 amino acids: CASSVFASNEQFF. The DNA of the CDR3 is TGTGCCAGCAGCGTATTTGCCTCCAATGAGCAGTTCTTC.

The genes are TRBV18 and TRBJ2-3; 7 bases are shared with TRBD2. Per germline, CDR1 KGHSH and CDR2 LQKENI. The CDR3 totals 16 residues. Losses at the gene ends were 8 bases for V and 3 bases for J; bases not matched to a gene: 14. CDR3 region: CASAEYGGSLTDTQYF. Written as DNA, the CDR3 is TGTGCCAGCGCCGAGTACGGCGGGAGTTTGACAGATACGCAGTATTTT.

This clone has more than one count but fewer than ten. The chain recombines TRBV7-9 with TRBJ2-7, with D tentatively TRBD1 (8 bases). This CDR3 has 14 amino acids. Germline CDR1 reads SEHNR; CDR2 reads FQNEAQ (reference sequence). Trimming removed 5 bases from V and 4 bases from J, with 15 bases in between. For the CDR3, the DNA is TGTGCCAGCAGCATTGGACAGGGAGGGTACGAGCAGTACTTC. Protein sequence: CASSIGQGGYEQYF.

The chain uses TRBV25-1 and TRBJ1-2, with TRBD1 as a possible D gene (6 bases). V lost 1 base and J lost 4, with 10 bases in between. The germline CDR1 and CDR2 sequences are MGHDK and SYGVNS. The CDR3 length is 14 residues. In DNA form, the CDR3 reads TGTGCCAGCAGTGAATTGGGGACAACCTATGGCTACACCTTC. It translates to CASSELGTTYGYTF.

The chain uses TRBV28 and TRBJ2-7, with TRBD2 as a possible D gene (6 bases). From germline, CDR1 is MDHEN and CDR2 SYDVKM. Between the trimmed V and J ends, which lost 2 bases and 7 bases, there was a span of 18 bases. This CDR3 is 15 amino acids long. In DNA, the CDR3 is TGTGCCAGCAGTTTAGGCGGACTACGCGCTAAGGAGCAGTACTTC. Encoded protein: CASSLGGLRAKEQYF.

This clone was counted a few times. One base away lies a much larger clone, so this may be a sequencing read error. Additional DNA sequences in this sample encode the identical CDR3. The chain combines TRBV5-1 with TRBJ2-1, with 7 bases aligning to TRBD2. Looked up from germline, CDR1 is SGHRS and CDR2 is YFSETQ. The CDR3 is 15 residues long. V lost 2 bases, J lost 1 base, and 3 bases stayed unmatched. This chain's CDR3 is CASSLSSGSYNEQFF. The CDR3 region has the DNA TGCGCCAGCAGCTTATCTAGCGGTTCCTACAATGAGCAGTTCTTC.

The V gene is TRBV28, the J gene TRBJ2-7, with 10 positions matching TRBD2. The germline V gene encodes CDR1 MDHEN and CDR2 SYDVKM. V was clipped by 1 base and J by 2 bases; unmatched bases: 2. CDR3 size: 15 residues. The CDR3, as DNA: TGTGCCAGCAGTTTATTTACTAGCGGGGCCTACGAGCAGTACTTC. Its translation: CASSLFTSGAYEQYF.

This chain connects TRBV28 to TRBJ1-2; TRBD1 matches at 8 bases. The CDR3 is 15 amino acids. Germline loops: CDR1 MDHEN, CDR2 SYDVKM. The junction had 9 bases not matched to a gene; V was cut back by 3 bases and J by 6 bases. The CDR3 sequence: CASSFQGQALNGYTF. In nucleotides, the CDR3 is TGTGCCAGCAGTTTCCAGGGACAGGCCCTTAATGGCTACACCTTC.

The CDR3 region has the DNA TGTGCCAGCAGTTTATTTGCTCAGAGAGAGCAGTACTTC. This translates into CASSLFAQREQYF. V usage is TRBV28 and J usage is TRBJ2-7, with D unclear. The germline V gene has CDR1 MDHEN and CDR2 SYDVKM. V lost 1 base, J lost 7 bases, and 11 bases lay in between. This CDR3 is built from 13 residues.

The chain recombines TRBV28 with TRBJ2-7; 8 bases align to TRBD2. The CDR3 totals 14 residues. The trim removed 3 bases at V and 4 bases at J, leaving 5 bases unmatched. CDR1 and CDR2 (germline): MDHEN, SYDVKM. This CDR3 is CASSFPGLDYEQYF. For the CDR3, the DNA is TGTGCCAGCAGTTTTCCGGGACTAGATTACGAGCAGTACTTC.

The V and J genes are TRBV15 and TRBJ1-1, with D uncertain. V lost 2 bases to trimming and J lost 2 bases, with 9 bases between them. Germline V CDR1 and CDR2: LNHNV, YYDKDF (reference sequence). The CDR3 consists of 14 residues. The CDR3 loop is CATSRLTINTEAFF. As DNA, the CDR3 is TGTGCCACCAGCAGACTGACGATCAACACTGAAGCTTTCTTT. The whole variable domain, filled in from reference TRBV15 and TRBJ1-1, reads DAMVIQNPRYQVTQFGKPVTLSCSQTLNHNVMYWYQQKSSQAPKLLFHYYDKDFNNEADTPDNFQSRRPNTSFCFLDIRSPGLGDTAMYLCATSRLTINTEAFFGQGTRLTVV.